This passage covers 14 T cell receptor beta chains from one sample sequenced in a study of blood T cell repertoires in COVID-19. Clones were sequenced by immunoSEQ multiplex PCR, and TCRdb holds only the in-frame ones, with some missing. The top ten hold approximately 2.8% of the sample, which has some 200,000 clones, roughly nine tenths seen once. The specimen sequenced was PBMCs or T cells enriched from blood (not recorded which). The receptors were gathered from a woman between 50 and 59 years old in a cohort exposed to, infected with or recovered from COVID-19 (not recorded which).

J is TRBJ1-2 and V is TRBV25-1; a possible D gene is TRBD1 (6 bases). The CDR3 sequence is 14 residues long. V was pared by 7 bases and J by 4 bases, with 16 bases between. Germline V CDR1 and CDR2: MGHDK, SYGVNS. CDR3 in DNA: TGTGCCAGCACTGCGGGGGGCATCGGCTATGGCTACACCTTC. Amino acids: CASTAGGIGYGYTF.

The V gene is TRBV9, the J gene TRBJ2-6, with D possibly TRBD2 on 5 matching bases. Germline CDR1 SGDLS, CDR2 YYNGEE. Trimming shortened V by 6 bases and J by 2 bases, and 12 bases separated the two germline ends. CDR3 length: 15 residues. Here the CDR3 reads CASTGGWTGANVLTF. In DNA, the CDR3 is TGTGCCAGCACCGGAGGATGGACTGGGGCCAACGTCCTGACTTTC.

A note on this clone: The identical CDR3 is also encoded by other nucleotide sequences in the sample. The V call is TRBV6-5, the J call TRBJ1-5; 9 bases are shared with TRBD1. The CDR3 is 13 residues long. Per the germline V gene, CDR1 is MNHEY and CDR2 is SVGAGI. The V segment lost 5 bases and the J segment 7 bases; nucleotides outside the gene matches: 3. CDR3 in DNA: TGTGCCAGCAGTACAGGGGGCGGACAGCCCCAGCATTTT. Amino acids: CASSTGGGQPQHF.

This clone was observed once. The rearrangement links TRBV5-1 to TRBJ2-3; TRBD2 aligns across 7 bases. From germline, CDR1 is SGHRS and CDR2 YFSETQ. The CDR3 loop spans 17 amino acids. V was clipped by 2 bases and J by 2 bases; unmatched bases: 11. The CDR3 region is CASSLAGTLIYTDTQYF. The DNA for the CDR3 is TGCGCCAGCAGCTTAGCGGGGACCCTAATTTACACAGATACGCAGTATTTT.

The CDR3 bases are TGTGCCAGCAGCTTTCCCCGGGGGGTCGGGGGTAGCTCCTACAATGAGCAGTTCTTC. Its protein product is CASSFPRGVGGSSYNEQFF. The chain recombines TRBV5-4 with TRBJ2-1; TRBD2 aligns across 7 bases. Germline CDR1 SGHNT, CDR2 YYREEE (reference sequence). This CDR3 has 19 amino acids. Losses at the gene ends were 2 bases for V and 0 bases for J; bases not matched to a gene: 14.

This chain joins TRBV18 and TRBJ1-2, with 9 bases fitting TRBD1. Looked up from germline, CDR1 is KGHSH and CDR2 is LQKENI. The CDR3 is 15 amino acids. The V and J ends lost 1 base and 8 bases, in that order; junction bases with no gene match: 8. CDR3 sequence (DNA): TGTGCCAGCTCACCACGGACAGGGGCCACGGGGGGCTACACCTTC. As protein: CASSPRTGATGGYTF.

The chain combines TRBV5-1 with TRBJ2-1, with D possibly TRBD2 on 6 matching bases. CDR1 SGHRS and CDR2 YFSETQ come from the germline V gene. This CDR3 spans 15 amino acids. The V end was cut by 6 bases, the J end by 3 bases, with 16 bases between. CDR3 sequence: CASKLAEGFYNEQFF. The CDR3 DNA reads as TGCGCCAGCAAGTTAGCGGAGGGCTTCTACAATGAGCAGTTCTTC.

The rearrangement uses TRBV4-1 and TRBJ2-7; 8 bases are a match to TRBD2. Trimming removed 7 bases from V and 3 bases from J; junction bases left unmatched: 8. The CDR3 runs 14 residues. The germline gives CDR1 MGHRA, CDR2 YSYEKL. The DNA for the CDR3 is TGCGCCAGCATCAGGGGACTAGGTTACTACGAGCAGTACTTC. It encodes CASIRGLGYYEQYF.

The chain links TRBV24-1 to TRBJ2-1, with TRBD1 identical over 7 bases. Germline CDR1 reads KGHDR; CDR2 reads SFDVKD. The CDR3 is 16 amino acids. Trimming took 2 bases from V and 3 from J; bases not matched to a gene: 6. The chain's CDR3 is CATSDWRQGVYNEQFF. CDR3 coding DNA: TGTGCCACCAGTGATTGGCGGCAGGGGGTCTACAATGAGCAGTTCTTC.

The rearrangement uses TRBV30 and TRBJ2-3; TRBD2 agrees at 9 bases. The germline gives CDR1 GTSNPN, CDR2 SVGIG (reference sequence). The junction had 2 bases not matched to a gene; V was cut back by 0 bases and J by 1 base. This CDR3 spans 15 amino acids. The DNA for the CDR3 is TGTGCCTGGAGTGTACAGCGGGGGGGCACAGATACGCAGTATTTT. Protein: CAWSVQRGGTDTQYF.

The chain has TRBV7-9 and TRBJ1-1; no clear D. Germline V gene lookup returns CDR1 SEHNR and CDR2 FQNEAQ (reference sequence). The CDR3 is 12 residues long. The V end lost 5 bases, the J end lost 8 bases, and 12 bases lay between the germline ends. The CDR3 reads CASSLRGTEAFF. DNA of the CDR3: TGTGCCAGCAGCCTCCGAGGCACCGAAGCTTTCTTT.

The V gene is TRBV7-2, the J gene TRBJ1-1; D gene ambiguous. The CDR3 extends over 14 amino acids. V was pared by 4 bases and J by 4 bases, with 13 bases between. The germline CDR1 and CDR2 sequences are SGHTA and FQGNSA. The CDR3, as DNA: TGTGCCAGCAGCTCCCGCCGACTCGGCACTGAAGCTTTCTTT. It yields the protein CASSSRRLGTEAFF.

The gene calls are TRBV20-1 and TRBJ2-5; D call uncertain. The CDR3 is 12 amino acids. The V and J ends lost 4 bases and 4 bases respectively, with 10 bases between them. CDR1 is DFQATT and CDR2 is SNEGSKA in the germline V gene (reference sequence). The CDR3 here is CSANEAGETQYF. DNA of the CDR3: TGCAGTGCTAATGAGGCAGGAGAGACCCAGTACTTC.

The chain joins TRBV6-5 to TRBJ1-6, with D unclear. CDR1 and CDR2 (germline): MNHEY, SVGAGI. V was shortened by 2 bases and J by 8 bases, with 4 bases between the two germline ends. The CDR3 spans 12 residues. CDR3 amino acids: CASSYLDSPLHF. The CDR3 DNA is TGTGCCAGCAGTTACCTCGATTCACCCCTCCACTTT.